These 18 T cell receptor beta chains originate from one sample sequenced in a study of T cells in localized non-small cell lung cancer. Only in-frame clones appear in the TCRdb table, and some are missing; sequencing was by immunoSEQ multiplex PCR. The sample carries under 95,000 clones, around 81% recorded once. The sample consisted of peripheral blood, taken before any cancer treatment. These receptors originate from a female donor at least 60 years old with stage I lung adenocarcinoma.

The CDR3 nucleotides are TGTGCCAGTAGTATGGGACCCTCCTACAATGAGCAGTTCTTC. Its protein product is CASSMGPSYNEQFF. The rearrangement uses TRBV19 and TRBJ2-1; either TRBD1 or TRBD2 may supply D (5 bases each). Germline V gives CDR1 LNHDA, CDR2 SQIVND (reference sequence). This CDR3 region has 14 residues. The V end lost 3 bases, the J end lost 0 bases, and 6 bases lay between the germline ends.

This clone came up many times. This sequence joins TRBV2 and TRBJ1-1, with D unclear. V was pared by 6 bases and J by 0 bases, with 8 bases between. The CDR3 consists of 13 residues. Germline lookup yields CDR1 SNHLY and CDR2 FYNNEI. CDR3 protein: CASRREMNTEAFF. Written as DNA, the CDR3 is TGTGCCAGCAGAAGGGAGATGAACACTGAAGCTTTCTTT.

The V call is TRBV4-1, the J call TRBJ2-1, with TRBD1 matching over 8 bases. CDR1 MGHRA and CDR2 YSYEKL come from the germline V gene. After removal of 1 base from V and 8 bases from J, the junction contained 4 bases not matched to a gene. CDR3 length: 14 amino acids. CDR3 DNA: TGCGCCAGCAGCCAAGCCAACAGGGGGGATGAGCAGTTCTTC. Amino acid sequence: CASSQANRGDEQFF.

V gene TRBV7-2 combines with J gene TRBJ1-2; D call uncertain. Germline V lookup: CDR1 SGHTA, CDR2 FQGNSA. V was trimmed by 3 bases and J by 4 bases, leaving 9 bases between them. CDR3 size: 13 residues. CDR3 protein: CASSFRAPYGYTF. The CDR3 DNA is TGTGCCAGCAGCTTTAGGGCCCCCTATGGCTACACCTTC. The full variable domain, its missing parts supplied by reference TRBV7-2 and TRBJ1-2, is GAGVSQSPSNKVTEKGKDVELRCDPISGHTALYWYRQSLGQGLEFLIYFQGNSAPDKSGLPSDRFSAERTGGSVSTLTIQRTQQEDSAVYLCASSFRAPYGYTFGSGTRLTVV.

The V and J genes are TRBV6-5 and TRBJ1-4; D possibly corresponds to TRBD1 (6 bases). Germline values: CDR1 MNHEY, CDR2 SVGAGI. Trimming shortened V by 7 bases and J by 7 bases, and 13 bases separated the two germline ends. There are 13 residues in the CDR3. CDR3 coding DNA: TGTGCCAGCAAGACAGGCCTGAGTGAAAAACTGTTTTTT. It translates to CASKTGLSEKLFF.

The chain combines TRBV9 with TRBJ2-1; D may be TRBD1 (6 bases). Trimming shortened V by 4 bases and J by 5 bases, and 19 bases separated the two germline ends. The length of the CDR3 is 16 residues. CDR1 and CDR2 from the germline V gene are SGDLS and YYNGEE. CDR3 protein: CASSPEGRTGNNEQFF. CDR3 coding DNA: TGTGCCAGCAGCCCCGAAGGTCGCACAGGGAACAATGAGCAGTTCTTC.

The rearrangement links TRBV6-5 to TRBJ2-7; no firm D call. V was clipped by 8 bases and J by 0 bases, with 14 bases between them. The CDR3 has 14 residues. In germline, CDR1 is MNHEY, CDR2 SVGAGI. CDR3 loop: CASSPGQASYEQYF. CDR3 nucleotides: TGTGCCAGCTCTCCCGGCCAGGCCTCCTACGAGCAGTACTTC.

This sequence joins TRBV7-9 and TRBJ2-3; D not certain. Trimming removed 9 bases at V and 2 bases at J, with 15 bases between. The CDR3 spans 14 residues. CDR1 SEHNR and CDR2 FQNEAQ come from the germline V gene (reference sequence). The CDR3 loop reads CASVYGTHTDTQYF. For the CDR3, the DNA is TGTGCCAGTGTGTACGGTACCCACACAGATACGCAGTATTTT.

The V call is TRBV19, the J call TRBJ1-2, with 10 nucleotides matching TRBD1. Germline CDR1 reads LNHDA; CDR2 reads SQIVND (reference sequence). The ends lost 2 bases at V and 5 bases at J; junction bases unmatched: 5. This CDR3 contains 15 residues. The CDR3 DNA is TGTGCCAGTAGTATAACCGGGACAGGGGCATATGGCTACACCTTC. It codes for CASSITGTGAYGYTF.

The V and J genes are TRBV2 and TRBJ1-6, with 8 bases fitting TRBD1. CDR1 SNHLY and CDR2 FYNNEI come from the germline V gene. This CDR3 comprises 14 residues. J was trimmed by 7 bases and V by 6 bases; bases with no gene match: 5. The CDR3 DNA sequence: TGTGCCAGCAGAAGGACAGGGAACAATTCACCCCTCCACTTT. It encodes CASRRTGNNSPLHF.

This clone was seen just once. The chain carries TRBV28 and TRBJ2-5; D possibly matches TRBD1 or TRBD2 (5 bases each). This CDR3 region has 14 residues. CDR1 and CDR2 from the germline V gene are MDHEN and SYDVKM. Trimming left V 4 bases short and J 5 bases short, with 14 bases between. The CDR3 loop reads CASSSGHPGETQYF. The CDR3 coding sequence is TGTGCCAGCAGTTCGGGGCACCCCGGGGAGACCCAGTACTTC.

V gene TRBV4-1 combines with J gene TRBJ1-4, with D uncertain. The V gene lost 1 base and the J gene lost 5 bases, with 8 bases spanning the gap. Germline V gives CDR1 MGHRA, CDR2 YSYEKL. The CDR3 contains 14 residues. Here the CDR3 DNA reads TGCGCCAGCAGCCAAGCCAGAGGGAATGAAAAACTGTTTTTT. This sequence encodes CASSQARGNEKLFF.

J is TRBJ1-2 and V is TRBV5-4, with TRBD1 as a possible D gene (6 bases). Trimming pared 3 bases from V and 4 bases from J, leaving 16 bases between. The CDR3 consists of 15 residues. CDR1 and CDR2 (germline): SGHNT, YYREEE (reference sequence). The CDR3 is CASSSRGAGPYGYTF. DNA for the CDR3: TGTGCCAGCAGCTCGCGGGGGGCAGGGCCCTATGGCTACACCTTC.

The chain employs TRBV6-1 and TRBJ2-7; unclear D gene. The CDR3 has 13 amino acids. The V gene lost 1 base and the J gene lost 7 bases, with 11 bases spanning the gap. Per germline, CDR1 MNHNS and CDR2 SASEGT. The DNA for the CDR3 is TGTGCCAGCAGTGAAGGGATGCCTGGGGAGCAGTACTTC. Its translation: CASSEGMPGEQYF.

The gene calls are TRBV28 and TRBJ2-1; weak D call: TRBD1 (5 bases). Trimming stripped 7 bases from V and 3 bases from J, with 10 bases between. This CDR3 has 13 amino acids. Germline V lookup: CDR1 MDHEN, CDR2 SYDVKM. CDR3 nucleotide sequence: TGTGCCAGCACGACAGTAGACTACAATGAGCAGTTCTTC. This encodes CASTTVDYNEQFF. Filled out from reference TRBV28 and TRBJ2-1, the complete variable domain reads DVKVTQSSRYLVKRTGEKVFLECVQDMDHENMFWYRQDPGLGLRLIYFSYDVKMKEKGDIPEGYSVSREKKERFSLILESASTNQTSMYLCASTTVDYNEQFFGPGTRLTVL.

The rearrangement links TRBV7-2 to TRBJ2-2, with D unresolved. There are 15 residues in the CDR3. Germline V gives CDR1 SGHTA, CDR2 FQGNSA. V lost 5 bases to trimming and J lost 0 bases, with 10 bases between them. CDR3 DNA: TGTGCCAGCAGCCTCACATGGGCGAACACCGGGGAGCTGTTTTTT. It yields the protein CASSLTWANTGELFF.

The V call is TRBV5-4, the J call TRBJ2-7, with D tentatively TRBD1 (5 bases). The germline V and J ends were trimmed by 1 base and 1 base, with 12 bases remaining between them. The CDR3 is 15 amino acids. The germline V gene encodes CDR1 SGHNT and CDR2 YYREEE (reference sequence). CDR3 sequence (DNA): TGTGCCAGCAGCTTGAGGTCAGGGAAATCCTACGAGCAGTACTTC. It is translated as CASSLRSGKSYEQYF. The variable domain in full, with the rest retrieved from reference TRBV5-4 and TRBJ2-7, is ETGVTQSPTHLIKTRGQQVTLRCSSQSGHNTVSWYQQALGQGPQFIFQYYREEENGRGNFPPRFSGLQFPNYSSELNVNALELDDSALYLCASSLRSGKSYEQYFGPGTRLTVT.

The chain recombines TRBV7-9 with TRBJ2-1; 10 bases map to TRBD1. The J segment lost 1 base and the V segment lost 3 bases, leaving 3 bases of the junction unmatched. The CDR3 consists of 16 residues. Germline CDR1 reads SEHNR; CDR2 reads FQNEAQ (reference sequence). This CDR3 reads CASSLGDRGSYNEQFF. DNA for the CDR3: TGTGCCAGCAGCTTGGGGGACAGGGGTTCCTACAATGAGCAGTTCTTC.